This passage covers 30 T cell receptor beta chains from one sample sequenced in a study of cytomegalovirus exposure and HLA in healthy donors. Method: immunoSEQ multiplex PCR; TCRdb's copy keeps in-frame clones and lacks some. The top ten clones hold around 24% of a sample with 150,000 or so clones, 70% to 90% of them seen once. The specimen was PBMCs. All receptors derive from a man between 18 and 35 years old in good health and CMV-seropositive.

V gene TRBV6-5 combines with J gene TRBJ1-2; no reliable D call. Trimming stripped 1 base from V and 3 bases from J, with 9 bases between. Germline CDR1 is MNHEY and CDR2 is SVGAGI. This CDR3 region has 14 residues. The CDR3 DNA reads as TGTGCCAGCAGTTACTTCGAGGGTCACTATGGCTACACCTTC. It yields the protein CASSYFEGHYGYTF.

This clone was counted once. The CDR3 protein is CASSGDRLNTGELFF. Written as DNA, the CDR3 is TGTGCCAGCAGCGGGGACAGGCTCAACACCGGGGAGCTGTTTTTT. J is TRBJ2-2 and V is TRBV9, with 8 positions matching TRBD1. Germline lookup yields CDR1 SGDLS and CDR2 YYNGEE. Trimming cost V 3 bases and J 2 bases; bases outside gene matches: 3. The CDR3 consists of 15 residues.

The chain uses TRBV7-9 and TRBJ2-7; TRBD1 agrees at 11 bases. The trim removed 5 bases at V and 6 bases at J, leaving 9 bases unmatched. The CDR3 is 15 amino acids. In germline, CDR1 is SEHNR, CDR2 FQNEAQ (reference sequence). As DNA, the CDR3 is TGTGCCAGCAGCGGTGGGACAGGGGGACTGGGCGAGCAGTACTTC. It codes for CASSGGTGGLGEQYF.

This clone was found a few times. J is TRBJ2-1 and V is TRBV2; tentative D call: TRBD1 (6 bases). The CDR3 contains 13 residues. CDR1 and CDR2 from the germline V gene are SNHLY and FYNNEI. Trimming cost V 7 bases and J 10 bases, with 17 bases left between them. The CDR3 DNA reads TGTGCCAGCACCCTTGGAGGTACAGGGGAGCAGTTCTTC. Protein product: CASTLGGTGEQFF. Full variable domain (remainder filled in from reference TRBV2 and TRBJ2-1): EPEVTQTPSHQVTQMGQEVILRCVPISNHLYFYWYRQILGQKVEFLVSFYNNEISEKSEIFDDQFSVERPDGSNFTLKIRSTKLEDSAMYFCASTLGGTGEQFFGPGTRLTVL.

The chain links TRBV5-8 to TRBJ1-5; D not certain. The germline CDR1 and CDR2 sequences are SGHTS and YDEGEE. Trimming took off 3 bases at V and 1 base at J, with 5 bases between the two ends. The CDR3 is 13 residues long. The chain's CDR3 is CASSSQSNQPQHF. The CDR3 nucleotides are TGTGCCAGCAGCTCACAAAGCAATCAGCCCCAGCATTTT. The variable domain in full, with the rest retrieved from reference TRBV5-8 and TRBJ1-5, is EAGVTQSPTHLIKTRGQQATLRCSPISGHTSVYWYQQALGLGLQFLLWYDEGEERNRGNFPPRFSGRQFPNYSSELNVNALELEDSALYLCASSSQSNQPQHFGDGTRLSIL.

V gene TRBV4-3 combines with J gene TRBJ2-7; D possibly corresponds to TRBD1 (6 bases). V was pared by 1 base and J by 4 bases, with 8 bases between. The germline CDR1 and CDR2 sequences are LGHNA and YSLEER. The CDR3 is made up of 13 amino acids. The CDR3 region is CASSQGGGYEQYF. The CDR3 region has the DNA TGCGCCAGCAGCCAAGGAGGGGGATACGAGCAGTACTTC.

The chain employs TRBV19 and TRBJ2-3, with TRBD1 as a possible D gene (5 bases). Germline CDR1 is LNHDA and CDR2 is SQIVND (reference sequence). Trimming left V 2 bases short and J 2 bases short, with 8 bases between. The CDR3 extends over 14 amino acids. CDR3 protein: CASSIRGLTDTQYF. In DNA, the CDR3 is TGTGCCAGTAGTATAAGGGGTCTCACAGATACGCAGTATTTT.

The V gene is TRBV5-8, the J gene TRBJ2-7; unclear D gene. CDR1 SGHTS and CDR2 YDEGEE come from the germline V gene. The CDR3 length is 13 residues. The V end lost 0 bases, the J end lost 7 bases, and 11 bases lay between the germline ends. This CDR3 reads CASSLGARGEQYF. CDR3 coding DNA: TGTGCCAGCAGCTTGGGGGCACGTGGGGAGCAGTACTTC.

This chain links TRBV7-2 with TRBJ2-7, with no clear D. CDR1 and CDR2 (germline): SGHTA, FQGNSA. With 1 base removed from V and 3 bases from J, the gap between germline ends came to 13 bases. The CDR3 runs 15 residues. In DNA form, the CDR3 reads TGTGCCAGCAGCTTAGGCCTCTACTCCTTCTACGAGCAGTACTTC. Translation: CASSLGLYSFYEQYF.

The rearrangement joins TRBV6-1 to TRBJ2-1, with a possible D match to TRBD1 (5 bases). V was cut by 6 bases and J by 8 bases, with 14 bases left in between. The CDR3 contains 13 residues. CDR1 MNHNS and CDR2 SASEGT come from the germline V gene. The CDR3 coding sequence is TGTGCCAGCAGCCAAAGATTAGGGGATGAGCAGTTCTTC. Protein sequence: CASSQRLGDEQFF.

The chain carries TRBV7-9 and TRBJ2-3; 15 positions match TRBD2. Germline V gene sequence: CDR1 SEHNR, CDR2 FQNEAQ (reference sequence). V lost 5 bases, J lost 7 bases, and 13 bases stayed unmatched. The CDR3 spans 18 residues. This CDR3 is CASSKRQGLAGGTYTQYF. Written as DNA, the CDR3 is TGTGCCAGCAGCAAAAGACAGGGACTAGCGGGAGGCACGTATACGCAGTATTTT.

Only one count was recorded for this clone. The V gene is TRBV2, the J gene TRBJ2-5, with D possibly being TRBD1 (5 bases). CDR1 is SNHLY and CDR2 is FYNNEI in the germline V gene. V dropped 4 bases and J dropped 5 bases, with 17 bases sitting between them. The CDR3 is made up of 15 amino acids. Here the CDR3 DNA reads TGTGCCAGCAGTGGGGCTGGCACCTCAGGGGAGACCCAGTACTTC. Translated: CASSGAGTSGETQYF.

This clone was detected only once. The junction and the germline gene differ at one end; a read error may be behind it. The rearrangement joins TRBV6-1 to TRBJ1-1, with 10 bases lining up with TRBD1. CDR1 MNHNS and CDR2 SASEGT come from the germline V gene. The CDR3 totals 14 residues. This CDR3 is CASSEVRRQGAYRF. CDR3 nucleotides: TGTGCCAGCAGTGAAGTGCGGAGACAGGGGGCGTATCGTTTT.

There are a few counts of this clone. The chain employs TRBV5-6 and TRBJ2-7; 7 bases fit TRBD1. CDR3 size: 13 residues. CDR1 and CDR2 (germline): SGHDT, YYEEEE. V shed 3 bases, J shed 3 bases, and the junction held 3 bases outside the gene matches. The CDR3: CASSYGTDYEQYF. In nucleotides, the CDR3 is TGTGCCAGCAGCTACGGGACAGACTACGAGCAGTACTTC. Combining the CDR3 with reference TRBV5-6 and TRBJ2-7 gives the whole variable domain DAGVTQSPTHLIKTRGQQVTLRCSPKSGHDTVSWYQQALGQGPQFIFQYYEEEERQRGNFPDRFSGHQFPNYSSELNVNALLLGDSALYLCASSYGTDYEQYFGPGTRLTVT.

This clone was recorded once. The V call is TRBV2, the J call TRBJ1-5; perhaps TRBD1 as D (6 bases). Germline V gene lookup returns CDR1 SNHLY and CDR2 FYNNEI. This CDR3 has 13 amino acids. V was clipped by 6 bases and J by 3 bases, with 9 bases between them. CDR3 bases: TGTGCCAGCAGGGACAGCTCCAATCAGCCCCAGCATTTT. Translating it yields CASRDSSNQPQHF.

The chain uses TRBV9 and TRBJ2-2, with TRBD2 matching over 7 bases. The ends lost 0 bases at V and 1 base at J; junction bases unmatched: 3. Looked up from germline, CDR1 is SGDLS and CDR2 is YYNGEE. The CDR3 is 16 residues long. Written as DNA, the CDR3 is TGTGCCAGCAGCGTAGCGGGGAGGGGGAACACCGGGGAGCTGTTTTTT. This codes for CASSVAGRGNTGELFF.

This clone was detected only a few times. This specimen includes other DNA sequences encoding the same CDR3. The rearrangement joins TRBV7-7 to TRBJ2-7, with 10 bases fitting TRBD1. Trimming took 5 bases from V and 4 from J; bases not matched to a gene: 2. The CDR3 consists of 13 residues. Germline V lookup: CDR1 SSHAT, CDR2 FNYEAQ (reference sequence). The CDR3: CASSRGQGYEQYF. The CDR3 bases are TGTGCCAGCAGCCGGGGACAGGGGTACGAGCAGTACTTC.

Details on this clone: Other DNA sequences in the sample encode the same CDR3. CDR3 protein: CASSPGQKETQYF. DNA of the CDR3: TGTGCCAGCTCACCGGGACAGAAAGAGACCCAGTACTTC. The J gene is TRBJ2-5, the V gene TRBV18, with TRBD1 matching 7 bases. The length of the CDR3 is 13 residues. V dropped 3 bases and J dropped 3; count of bases not matched to a gene: 1. Per germline, CDR1 KGHSH and CDR2 LQKENI.

This chain connects TRBV20-1 to TRBJ1-2; the D is unclear. Germline CDR1 reads DFQATT; CDR2 reads SNEGSKA (reference sequence). The CDR3 consists of 11 residues. Trimming shortened V by 2 bases and J by 6 bases, and 7 bases separated the two germline ends. DNA of the CDR3: TGCAGTGCTAGAACATCCCATGGCTACACCTTC. It encodes CSARTSHGYTF.

V and J are TRBV13 and TRBJ2-5, with TRBD1 as a possible D gene (5 bases). V gave up 0 bases and J gave up 3 bases, with 5 bases separating them. The CDR3 spans 13 residues. CDR1 and CDR2 from the germline V gene are PRHDT and FYEKMQ (reference sequence). The DNA of the CDR3 is TGTGCCAGCAGCTTAGGACAGGAAGAGACCCAGTACTTC. Its translation: CASSLGQEETQYF.

The chain uses TRBV28 and TRBJ1-5; TRBD1 matches at 11 bases. Germline assignment: CDR1 MDHEN and CDR2 SYDVKM. The V segment lost 6 bases and the J segment 5 bases; nucleotides outside the gene matches: 6. The CDR3 is 15 amino acids. DNA for the CDR3: TGTGCCAGCAGCCCCGGGACAGGGGGTCATCAGCCCCAGCATTTT. Its protein is CASSPGTGGHQPQHF.

This chain joins TRBV6-5 and TRBJ1-5; D is ambiguous. With 0 bases removed from V and 7 bases from J, the gap between germline ends came to 7 bases. CDR3 length: 13 amino acids. Germline V gene lookup returns CDR1 MNHEY and CDR2 SVGAGI. The CDR3 nucleotides read TGTGCCAGCAGTTACTCGGACTCCCAGCCCCAGCATTTT. This sequence encodes CASSYSDSQPQHF.

V is TRBV7-3 and J is TRBJ2-3, with TRBD1 as a possible D gene (5 bases). The CDR3 runs to 15 residues. In germline, CDR1 is SGHTA, CDR2 FQGTGA. Between the trimmed V and J ends, which lost 1 base and 0 bases, there was a span of 8 bases. CDR3 DNA sequence: TGTGCCAGCAGCTTAAGACAGATTAGCACAGATACGCAGTATTTT. Amino acids: CASSLRQISTDTQYF.

The V and J genes are TRBV15 and TRBJ2-7; 11 bases are a match to TRBD2. There are 16 residues in the CDR3. J was trimmed by 1 base and V by 3 bases; bases with no gene match: 5. Germline lookup yields CDR1 LNHNV and CDR2 YYDKDF (reference sequence). The DNA for the CDR3 is TGTGCCACCAGCAGGGCCCTAGCGGGAGGTTCCTACGAGCAGTACTTC. Its translation is CATSRALAGGSYEQYF.

This chain joins TRBV11-2 and TRBJ1-1, with a weak D call TRBD1 (5 bases). Germline CDR1 is SGHAT and CDR2 is FQNNGV. Trimming cost V 6 bases and J 2 bases, with 13 bases left between them. This CDR3 region has 14 residues. CDR3 bases: TGTGCCAGCAGTCAAGGGGTCGGAAACACTGAAGCTTTCTTT. Translating it yields CASSQGVGNTEAFF.

The chain combines TRBV2 with TRBJ2-7, with 9 nucleotides matching TRBD1. The germline gives CDR1 SNHLY, CDR2 FYNNEI. The CDR3 runs to 15 residues. The trim removed 6 bases at V and 1 base at J, leaving 7 bases unmatched. CDR3 loop: CASSRGGQGSYEQYF. The CDR3 region has the DNA TGTGCCAGCAGCCGAGGGGGACAGGGATCCTACGAGCAGTACTTC.

V gene TRBV6-5 combines with J gene TRBJ2-3; either TRBD1 or TRBD2 may supply D (6 bases each). V was cut by 6 bases and J by 1 base, with 11 bases left in between. This CDR3 spans 14 amino acids. Germline V gives CDR1 MNHEY, CDR2 SVGAGI. CDR3 in amino acids: CASSYGGGTDTQYF. CDR3 in DNA: TGTGCCAGCAGCTACGGGGGCGGCACAGATACGCAGTATTTT.

V usage is TRBV19 and J usage is TRBJ2-5, with 12 bases matching TRBD2. J lost 5 bases, V lost 4 bases, and 5 bases had no gene match. This CDR3 contains 15 residues. CDR1 and CDR2 (germline): LNHDA, SQIVND (reference sequence). CDR3 residues: CASSTLAGGPETQYF. The DNA for the CDR3 is TGTGCCAGTAGTACCCTAGCGGGGGGGCCCGAGACCCAGTACTTC.

V and J are TRBV5-1 and TRBJ1-2; TRBD1 is a possible D gene (5 bases). Looked up from germline, CDR1 is SGHRS and CDR2 is YFSETQ. Trimming removed 4 bases from V and 2 bases from J, with 21 bases in between. CDR3 length: 17 residues. This CDR3 reads CASSLLTSQGVNYGYTF. Here the CDR3 DNA reads TGCGCCAGCAGCCTGTTAACCTCCCAGGGTGTGAACTATGGCTACACCTTC.

The chain joins TRBV4-1 to TRBJ1-5; D possibly corresponds to TRBD1 (5 bases). CDR1 is MGHRA, CDR2 YSYEKL, per germline. The V gene lost 2 bases and the J gene lost 1 base, with 12 bases spanning the gap. The CDR3 has 16 amino acids. CDR3 residues: CASSQTTGESNQPQHF. Written as DNA, the CDR3 is TGCGCCAGCAGCCAAACGACGGGGGAAAGCAATCAGCCCCAGCATTTT.